This T cell receptor beta chain emerged from a study of blood T cells in healthy people across ages. General observations from the study: PBMCs were not sorted, which prevented a conclusive comparison of naive versus antigen-experienced cells. Diversity estimates from one million T cells were considered underestimates.

Germline V lookup: CDR1 DFQATT, CDR2 SNEGSKA (reference sequence). The V gene end was trimmed by 5 bases and the J gene end by 7 bases; junction bases not matched to a gene: 10. The CDR3 contains 13 residues. They isolated at least 6 million PBMCs from each sample. Sample-barcoded 5' priming and a J-beta primer mix drove a second PCR of about 6 to 12 cycles. Tags on each cDNA molecule came from a template-switch adaptor with 12 random nucleotides. TCRdb reprocessed the 5' RACE reads via MiXCR and lists one record per CDR3 protein. The table records about 1.5 million distinct CDR3 sequences, approximately 43% of them present only once. Note on this clonotype: Antigen unknown.

This TCR derives from a young woman in good health. The V call is TRBV20-1, the J call TRBJ1-1; 7 positions agree with TRBD1. The sample was blood. The CDR3 region has the DNA TGCAGTGCTCAGAAAGGGGGCAGGGGTGAAGCTTTCTTT. Translated: CSAQKGGRGEAFF.